This T cell receptor beta chain was observed in a study of shared clonotypes between healthy human individuals. Overall study findings and caveats: A few donors held around 5% of naive CD4 clonotypes in common. Naive subsets tended to show greater estimated richness than memory subsets.

The CDR3 contains 14 residues. V was shortened by 5 bases and J by 2 bases, with 12 bases between the two germline ends. Germline V gene lookup returns CDR1 KGHSH and CDR2 LQKENI. The method was immunoSEQ multiplex PCR; TCRdb's version includes in-frame clones alone and lacks a portion of them. The sample carries some 2,100,000 clones, about 94% recorded once. Points on this clone: What it recognizes is unknown.

HIV-negative, healthy adults without recent acute infections or vaccinations were the donors. CD4+ cell separation produced CD45RA+ naive and CD45RA-negative memory subsets. Sequencing was done on a sample of naive CD4+ T cells sorted from blood. Subset specified: CD45RA+ positively selected. The clonotype was recovered from a man younger than 30 in good health. This chain joins TRBV18 and TRBJ1-1; TRBD1 is a possible D gene (6 bases). The CDR3 region has the DNA TGTGCCAGCTCAGGACAGCCTAGCAACACTGAAGCTTTCTTT. Residues: CASSGQPSNTEAFF.